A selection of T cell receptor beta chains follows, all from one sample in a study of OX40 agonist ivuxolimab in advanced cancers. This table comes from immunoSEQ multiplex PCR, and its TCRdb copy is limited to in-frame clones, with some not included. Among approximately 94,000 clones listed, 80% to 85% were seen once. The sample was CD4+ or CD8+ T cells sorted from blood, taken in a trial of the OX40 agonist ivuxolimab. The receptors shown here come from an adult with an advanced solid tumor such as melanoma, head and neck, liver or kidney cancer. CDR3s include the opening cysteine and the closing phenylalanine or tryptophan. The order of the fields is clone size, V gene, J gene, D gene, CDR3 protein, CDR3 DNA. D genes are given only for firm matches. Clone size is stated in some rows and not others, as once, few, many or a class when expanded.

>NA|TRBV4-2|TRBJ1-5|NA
CASSQFGQFNQPQHF
TGTGCCAGCAGCCAATTTGGCCAATTCAATCAGCCCCAGCATTTT
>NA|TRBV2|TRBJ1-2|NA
CASTTQGYGYTF
TGTGCCAGCACGACACAGGGTTATGGCTACACCTTC
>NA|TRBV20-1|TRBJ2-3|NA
CSARFGDTQYF
TGCAGTGCTAGGTTCGGAGATACGCAGTATTTT
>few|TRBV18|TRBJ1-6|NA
CASSPWPGNSPLHF
TGTGCCAGCTCACCATGGCCGGGGAATTCACCCCTCCACTTT
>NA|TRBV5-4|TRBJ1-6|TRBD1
CASSFIPHRQGYNSPLHF
TGTGCCAGCAGCTTTATCCCCCATAGACAGGGGTATAATTCACCCCTCCACTTT
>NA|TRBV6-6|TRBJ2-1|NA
CASSPRGSAEQFF
TGTGCCAGCAGTCCCCGAGGTAGCGCTGAGCAGTTCTTC
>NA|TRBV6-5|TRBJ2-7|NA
CASSLGRGEQYF
TGTGCCAGCAGTTTGGGACGGGGTGAGCAGTACTTC
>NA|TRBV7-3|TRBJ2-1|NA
CASSTPLLNEQFF
TGTGCCAGCAGCACCCCACTACTCAATGAGCAGTTCTTC
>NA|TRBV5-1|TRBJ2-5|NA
CASSLAVLRGQETQYF
TGCGCCAGCAGCTTGGCCGTCTTGAGAGGACAAGAGACCCAGTACTTC
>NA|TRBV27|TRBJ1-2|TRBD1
CASSSRQGYGYTF
TGTGCCAGCAGTTCCCGACAGGGGTATGGCTACACCTTC
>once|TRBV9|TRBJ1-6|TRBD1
CASSAIGQGWNSPLHF
TGTGCCAGCAGCGCAATCGGACAGGGGTGGAATTCACCCCTCCACTTT
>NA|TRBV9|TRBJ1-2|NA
CASSVTGTDGYTF
TGTGCCAGCAGCGTCACAGGGACCGATGGCTACACCTTC
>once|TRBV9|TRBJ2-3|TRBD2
CASSVRGGPTDTQYF
TGTGCCAGCAGCGTTCGCGGGGGGCCTACAGATACGCAGTATTTT
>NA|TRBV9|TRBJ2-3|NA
CASSVRPGGRVGDTQYF
TGTGCCAGCAGCGTTAGGCCCGGGGGGCGGGTAGGAGATACGCAGTATTTT
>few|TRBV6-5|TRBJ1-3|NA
CASRTYDSGNTIYF
TGTGCCAGCAGAACCTACGACTCTGGAAACACCATATATTTT
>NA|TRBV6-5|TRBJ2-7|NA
CASSSGTGYEQYF
TGTGCCAGCAGCTCCGGGACCGGTTACGAGCAGTACTTC
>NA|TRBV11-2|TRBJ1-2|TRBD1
CASSSQGAQGYTF
TGTGCCAGCAGTTCACAGGGGGCGCAGGGCTACACCTTC
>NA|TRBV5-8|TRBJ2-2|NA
CASSPGTDTNTGELFF
TGTGCCAGCAGCCCGGGGACGGATACGAACACCGGGGAGCTGTTTTTT
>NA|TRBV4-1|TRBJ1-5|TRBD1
CASSHAAGTGGVRGNQPQHF
TGCGCCAGCAGCCACGCTGCCGGGACAGGGGGTGTTCGGGGCAATCAGCCCCAGCATTTT
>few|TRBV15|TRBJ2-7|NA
CATRLTYSSYEQYF
TGTGCCACCAGGTTAACCTACTCATCCTACGAGCAGTACTTC
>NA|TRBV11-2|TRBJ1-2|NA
CASSFTRGSSGYTF
TGTGCCAGCAGCTTTACTCGCGGCTCGTCTGGCTACACCTTC
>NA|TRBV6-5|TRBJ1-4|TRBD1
CASSYQQGAGEEKLFF
TGTGCCAGCAGTTACCAACAGGGGGCTGGCGAAGAAAAACTGTTTTTT
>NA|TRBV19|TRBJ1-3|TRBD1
CASMWTGSGNTIYF
TGTGCCAGTATGTGGACAGGCTCTGGAAACACCATATATTTT
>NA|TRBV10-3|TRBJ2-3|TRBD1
CAISESPAGQGYADTQYF
TGTGCCATCAGTGAGTCCCCGGCGGGACAGGGGTATGCAGATACGCAGTATTTT
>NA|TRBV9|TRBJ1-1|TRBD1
CASSGTGGTEAFF
TGTGCCAGCAGCGGAACAGGGGGCACTGAAGCTTTCTTT
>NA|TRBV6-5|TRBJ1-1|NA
CASSQTRAEAFF
TGTGCCAGCAGTCAAACAAGGGCTGAAGCTTTCTTT
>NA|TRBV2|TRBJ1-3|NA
CASSGFSAGNTIYF
TGTGCCAGCAGTGGTTTTAGCGCTGGAAACACCATATATTTT
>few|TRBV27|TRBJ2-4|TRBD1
CASRVGQGRRAKNIQYF
TGTGCCAGCAGGGTGGGACAGGGGCGTCGAGCCAAAAACATTCAGTACTTC
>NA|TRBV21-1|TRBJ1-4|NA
CASSLRDNNEKLFF
TGTGCCAGCAGCTTACGGGACAACAATGAAAAACTGTTTTTT
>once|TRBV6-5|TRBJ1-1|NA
CASSYSSGAPEAFF
TGTGCCAGCAGTTACTCATCAGGGGCGCCTGAAGCTTTCTTT
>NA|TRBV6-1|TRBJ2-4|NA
CASSEQGGWDIQYF
TGTGCCAGCAGTGAACAAGGGGGATGGGACATTCAGTACTTC
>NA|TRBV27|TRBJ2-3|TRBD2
CASSTSGGTGDTQYF
TGTGCCAGCAGTACAAGCGGGGGGACCGGCGATACGCAGTATTTT
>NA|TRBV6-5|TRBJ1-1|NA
CASSYDRIYTEAFF
TGTGCCAGCAGTTACGACAGAATTTACACTGAAGCTTTCTTT
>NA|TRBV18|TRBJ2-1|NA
CASSPLQGTYNEQFF
TGTGCCAGCTCACCACTCCAGGGAACCTACAATGAGCAGTTCTTC
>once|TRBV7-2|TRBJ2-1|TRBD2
CASSLTSGGYNEQFF
TGTGCCAGCAGCTTAACTAGCGGGGGGTACAATGAGCAGTTCTTC
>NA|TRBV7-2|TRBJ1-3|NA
CASSLGPAGSGNTIYF
TGTGCCAGCAGCTTAGGCCCGGCAGGGTCTGGAAACACCATATATTTT
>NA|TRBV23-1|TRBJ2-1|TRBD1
CATRKPGQGAAFNEQFF
TGCGCCACCAGGAAACCGGGACAGGGGGCCGCGTTCAATGAGCAGTTCTTC
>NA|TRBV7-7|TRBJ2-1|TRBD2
CASSLDSGGHNEQFF
TGTGCCAGCAGCTTAGATTCGGGGGGGCACAATGAGCAGTTCTTC
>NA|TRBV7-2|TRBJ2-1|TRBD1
CASSLALGQGSNEQFF
TGTGCCAGCAGCTTAGCGCTCGGACAGGGGTCGAATGAGCAGTTCTTC
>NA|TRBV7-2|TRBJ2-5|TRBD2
CASSLAQARTRLQETQYF
TGTGCCAGCAGCTTAGCCCAGGCCCGGACTAGACTCCAAGAGACCCAGTACTTC
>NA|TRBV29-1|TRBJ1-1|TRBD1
CSAPTGGNTEAFF
TGCAGCGCTCCGACAGGGGGCAACACTGAAGCTTTCTTT
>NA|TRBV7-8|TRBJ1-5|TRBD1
CASSLEGQQINQPQHF
TGTGCCAGCAGCTTAGAGGGACAGCAGATAAATCAGCCCCAGCATTTT
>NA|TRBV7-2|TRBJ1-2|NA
CATPGQQFYGYTF
TGTGCCACCCCCGGACAGCAATTCTATGGCTACACCTTC
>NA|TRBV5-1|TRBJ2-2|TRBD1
CASSLVQGANGELFF
TGCGCCAGCAGCTTGGTCCAGGGGGCTAACGGGGAGCTGTTTTTT